The sequence of this TCR beta chain was determined in a study of blood T cell repertoires in COVID-19. V dropped 3 bases and J dropped 6; count of bases not matched to a gene: 14. CDR3 length equals 16 residues. Germline V gives CDR1 SGHRS, CDR2 YFSETQ. TCRdb's copy holds only in-frame clones and misses some; the assay was immunoSEQ multiplex PCR. The repertoire holds 160,000 or so clones, with around 80% as singletons. The TCR sequence derives from a man in his 70s with active or convalescent COVID-19. The chain links TRBV5-1 to TRBJ1-1, with 7 bases fitting TRBD1. Sequencing was done on a sample of peripheral blood. CDR3 sequence reads: CASSYQNRGASPEAFF. DNA of the CDR3: TGCGCCAGCAGCTACCAGAACAGGGGTGCGAGCCCTGAAGCTTTCTTT.